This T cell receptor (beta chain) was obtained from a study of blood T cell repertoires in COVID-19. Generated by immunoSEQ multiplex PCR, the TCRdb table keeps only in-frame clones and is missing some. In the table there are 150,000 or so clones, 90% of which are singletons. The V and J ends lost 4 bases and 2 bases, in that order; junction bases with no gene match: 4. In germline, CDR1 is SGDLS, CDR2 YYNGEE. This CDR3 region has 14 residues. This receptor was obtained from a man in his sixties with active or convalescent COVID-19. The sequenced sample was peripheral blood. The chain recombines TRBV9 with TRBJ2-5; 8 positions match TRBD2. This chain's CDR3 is CASSRRGEQETQYF. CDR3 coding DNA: TGTGCCAGCAGCAGGCGGGGGGAGCAAGAGACCCAGTACTTC.